What follows describes a single T cell receptor beta chain. This clone's antigen is unknown. Base qualities are missing; no much larger clone stands one base away. Library preparation used the immunoSEQ multiplex PCR assay. For the multiplex PCR, a mixture combining 60 forward primers for TCR Vbeta segments and 13 reverse primers for TCR Jbeta segments was used. The CDR3 region of rearranged TCR beta genes was amplified from genomic DNA with a multiplex PCR assay. Amplified TCR beta libraries were sequenced as 87-base-pair reads on the Illumina HiSeq System. As for the original processing: In a later analysis, around 80 million unique TCR beta chains were counted across the 500 to 850 repertoires, and about 9.9 million of these chains were shared by at least two donors. A nearest-neighbor algorithm error-corrected the raw reads and collapsed the reads into unique sequences, merging closely related sequences to remove PCR and sequencing errors. V, D and J gene segments were assigned by aligning CDR3 sequences to IMGT reference sequences. Each retained sequence needed at least a six-nucleotide match to both a V gene segment and a J gene segment. A rearrangement counted as productive if the CDR3 had no stop codons and remained in frame with V and J, and every other rearrangement counted as non-productive. CDR3 was defined by IMGT convention, running from the second conserved V-encoded cysteine to the conserved J-encoded phenylalanine. The earlier analysis of about 640 of the donors excluded any sequence lacking an unambiguous match to a single V gene segment. In an earlier analysis of 587 of the donors, a V segment was called functional when productive rearrangements were above 56.7%, and segregating when the standard deviation between donors exceeded 5%. A statistical classification framework was built to diagnose cytomegalovirus status from the catalog of TCR beta chain sequences. V and J gene assignment, in a later analysis, came from comparing TCR nucleotide sequences with IMGT/GENE-DB human TR gene sequences. The TCRdist pipeline was used in a later analysis to assign CDR3 sequences and most-parsimonious VDJ recombination scenarios. In a later analysis, every TCR beta chain was defined by the combination of its CDR3 amino acid sequence and its V-gene family, and reads without a unique V-gene family were dropped. To address suspected cross-contamination and a sequencing artifact, a later analysis removed 592 highly shared, low-generation-probability nucleotide sequences. A later analysis calculated a clonal expansion index for each public chain from normalized within-repertoire ranks of inferred template counts. Generation probabilities in a later analysis came from a VDJ recombination model fitted to out-of-frame rearrangements, and those results were checked against IGoR. Hypergeometric tests were used in a later analysis to score TCR-TCR, TCR-HLA and TCR-CMV co-occurrence, with a repertoire-size bias correction applied to the TCR pairs. False discovery rates were estimated in a later analysis by permuting HLA or CMV assignments 20 times. A later analysis grouped co-occurring TCRs with DBSCAN, adding TCRdist sequence similarity when clustering within HLA-allele-positive subsets. Repertoires with fewer than 30,000 or more than 120,000 public chains were left out of co-occurrence clustering, as were about five repertoires with anomalous nucleotide sharing. TCRdb limited this immuneACCESS table to in-frame rearrangements with V and J called. A share of clones is missing; checked studies link under half to unresolved V genes, and the rest is unexplained. V and J calls plus clone size are reproduced from that table; the DNA served to infer D and trimming. The table for this sample lists 130,000 or so clones; 77% of them were counted only once. The ten largest clones take up about 4.3% of the sample.

The data stem from a study of cytomegalovirus exposure and HLA in healthy donors (dated by TCRdb to 2017 to 2019). Context from the whole study: In an earlier analysis of some 550 of the donors, around 290 Gb of sequence data and 95 million to 130 million unique TCR beta sequences from about 190 million T cells were reported. An early release covering roughly 640 HLA-typed donors comprised roughly 300 gigabases of sequencing data and around 80 million unique TCR sequences. Among the roughly 400 genotyped donors, under 90% belonged to the genetic ancestry cluster associated with self-reported Caucasian donors. The study aimed to test whether cataloging public T cell receptors could reveal signatures of past pathogen exposure. The study profiled the T cell repertoires of around 700 subjects by immunosequencing and related them to cytomegalovirus serostatus. A separate validation cohort of 100 to 150 different subjects was used in addition to the 666-subject first cohort. High-throughput TCR immunosequencing, statistical association of individual TCRs with disease status, and machine learning were combined to predict cytomegalovirus infection status. To study patterns of TCR occurrence, a later analysis re-analyzed previously published TCR beta repertoires from 550 to 800 donors and added high-resolution HLA genotyping. In the later analysis, no new phenotypic data were used to find candidate immune exposures; instead, reliance was placed on TCR beta sequences and their occurrence across donors. An earlier analysis of some 600 of the donors applied high-throughput TCR beta sequencing to assess whether each TCR beta V gene segment acted as functional or pseudogenic. Donor age, sex, ethnicity and CMV serostatus were compiled alongside the repertoire data. Genome-wide SNP genotypes for about 65% of the 666 donors were used in a later genetic analysis, which treated that subset as a discovery cohort. Every repertoire in the discovery cohort had been generated on one and the same sequencing platform. Both class I and class II loci were covered by HLA typing, at four-digit resolution. The number of typed donors differed by locus: about 629-630 for A, B, C, DRB1 and DQB1; about 520 for DQA1; fewer than 610 for DPA1; and about 470 for DPB1. Because of strong linkage in the cohort, roughly 5 DR-DQ haplotypes were treated as single units for association and clustering. Among roughly 400 genotyped donors of the cohort, an average of approximately 240,000 unique TCR beta nucleotide sequences were sequenced per donor, around 18% of them non-productive. Paper-wide results and their limitations: In vitro tests confirmed that three of the cytomegalovirus-associated TCR beta chains recognize cytomegalovirus antigens. The study listed 170 or so TCR beta chains as associated with cytomegalovirus. An association between a missense DCLRE1C variant and V-gene and J-gene trimming of TCR beta chains was found in a later genetic analysis and replicated in an independent cohort. In an earlier analysis of 450 to 750 of the donors, most TCR beta V segments appeared in productive rearrangements about 87% or about 30% of the time, broadly matching IMGT annotations. A further reported finding was that TCR beta sequences accurately predicted the HLA-A and HLA-B alleles for most subjects in the first cohort. Linkage disequilibrium might explain the correlated functional status among segregating V segments, but an unknown experimental factor could not be excluded. A later analysis found that HLA-associated TCR beta chains were more clonally expanded and had lower generation probabilities than equally common non-associated chains. Cytomegalovirus status was reported to be diagnosed by the classifier with high specificity and sensitivity in both the original and validation cohorts. CMV serostatus was the only immune exposure information available for the cohort. According to a later genetic analysis, donors in an Asian-associated ancestry cluster had fewer N-insertions in productive TCRs than the roughly 670-donor mean. Presence/absence analyses assumed roughly uniform sequencing depth across donors, an assumption that may not hold. It was suggested by the authors that the approach could potentially be generalized to other disease states and immunological phenotypes. The cohort was sequenced for TCR beta chains only, and without alpha or paired-chain data the features that could be detected were limited. Because counts were too low, approximately 15 rarely observed V segments, including chromosome 9 orphons, were excluded from the earlier analysis of 587 of the donors. Most CMV-associated TCR beta chains appeared to be HLA-restricted in a later analysis, and the HLA associations seemed to be driven largely by CMV exposure. Because some donors lacked HLA typing at each locus, the association tests relied only on the typed subset. At a false discovery rate of 0.05, a later analysis linked under 20,000 TCR beta sequences to specific HLA alleles. A later analysis reported that several top co-occurrence clusters appeared linked to parvovirus B19, influenza, CMV and Epstein-Barr virus. When HLA alleles, especially DR and DQ, strongly co-occurred, attributing TCR associations to individual alleles was difficult. Most TCR sequences were seen in very few donors, while some public TCRs were found in many individuals. In a later analysis, TCR association rates were found to vary across HLA loci, with the most associated TCRs seen for DRB1 alleles and the fewest for HLA-C alleles. The 87-base-pair reads could not distinguish some IMGT-functional V segments, including TRBV6-2 and TRBV6-3, so those segments were excluded. A cluster of highly shared sequence variants was judged likely to be a technical artifact of the sequencing pipeline.

The cohort comprised around 700 healthy bone marrow donors. All cohort members were sampled while nominally healthy, although unrecorded immune exposures were likely present. The donor was CMV seropositive and belonged to the group of 250 to 300 seropositive cohort members. Every donor gave a peripheral blood sample, and the peripheral blood mononuclear cells from that sample were used for TCR beta sequencing. The Qiagen DNeasy Blood Extraction Kit was used to extract genomic DNA from the blood cell samples. Trimming costs V 3 bases and J 6 bases, and their ends lie 7 bases apart. CDR3 length: 11 amino acids, cysteine to phenylalanine. Here the CDR3 DNA is all that survives: 33 bases in frame from base 1. According to the germline V gene (reference sequence), CDR1 reads DFQATT and CDR2 reads SNEGSKA.

The sequence came from a male donor in good health and CMV-seropositive. The sequencing sample was made of PBMCs. The chain employs TRBV20-1 and TRBJ2-3; the D segment cannot be called with confidence. Here is the DNA: TGCAGTGCTAGCTCCCGGGATACGCAGTATTTT. The encoded protein is CSASSRDTQYF.